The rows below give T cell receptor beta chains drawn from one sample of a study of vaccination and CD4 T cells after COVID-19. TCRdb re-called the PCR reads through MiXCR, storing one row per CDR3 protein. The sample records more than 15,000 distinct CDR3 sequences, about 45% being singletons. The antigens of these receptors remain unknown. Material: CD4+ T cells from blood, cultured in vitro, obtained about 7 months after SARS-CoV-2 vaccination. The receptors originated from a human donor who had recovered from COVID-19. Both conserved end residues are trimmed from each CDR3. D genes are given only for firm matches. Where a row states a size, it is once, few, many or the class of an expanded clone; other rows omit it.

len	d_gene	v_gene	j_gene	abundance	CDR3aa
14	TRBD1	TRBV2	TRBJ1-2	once	ASSRQGLTNNYGYT
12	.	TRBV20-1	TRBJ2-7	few	SAQEGTAAYEQY
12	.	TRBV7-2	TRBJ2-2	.	ASRWDRGTGELF
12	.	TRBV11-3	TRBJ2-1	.	ASSLEAEYNEQF
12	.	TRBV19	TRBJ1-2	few	ASSQPGHRYGYT
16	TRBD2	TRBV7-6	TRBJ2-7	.	ASSPKGLEGTSSYEQY
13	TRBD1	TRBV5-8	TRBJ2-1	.	ASSATGGGGDEQF
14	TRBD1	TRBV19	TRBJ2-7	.	ASSISPTGSSYEQY
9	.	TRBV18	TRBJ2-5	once	ASSRQETQY
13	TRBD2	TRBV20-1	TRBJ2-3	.	SARDPSGSRDTQY
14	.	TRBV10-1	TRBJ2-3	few	ASNVNRGGGTDTQY
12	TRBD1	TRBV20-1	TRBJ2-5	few	SASKGQGEETQY
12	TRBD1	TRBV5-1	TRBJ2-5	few	ASRQGLGQETQY
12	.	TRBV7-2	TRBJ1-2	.	ASSRLTENYGYT
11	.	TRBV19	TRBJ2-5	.	ASSSPPPGAQY
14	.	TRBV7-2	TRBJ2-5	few	ASSFGFGGAGETQY
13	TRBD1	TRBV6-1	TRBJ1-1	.	ASSEDRGLGTEAF
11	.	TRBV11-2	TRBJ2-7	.	ASSSVRGNEQY
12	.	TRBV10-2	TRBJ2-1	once	ASKGSGGYNEQF
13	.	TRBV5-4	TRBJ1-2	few	ASSSPYREPDGYT
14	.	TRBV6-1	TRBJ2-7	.	ASGPDRDSISYEQY
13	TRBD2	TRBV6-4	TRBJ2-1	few	ASSRLAGVYNEQF
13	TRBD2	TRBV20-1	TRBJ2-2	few	SARSPRGGTGELF
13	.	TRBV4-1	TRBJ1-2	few	ASSPGSQAGYGYT
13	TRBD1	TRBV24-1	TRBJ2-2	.	ATSDWDRDTGELF